One sample yielded the 26 T cell receptor beta chains listed below, sequenced in a study of CD8 T cells in Susac syndrome (dated by TCRdb to the late 2010s). The protocol used for the library was the immunoSEQ multiplex PCR assay. RNA was extracted using the RNeasy kit, and roughly 0.45 to 1 ug of the RNA was reverse transcribed with random hexamers. The raw public data were reprocessed by TCRdb itself: fastp quality trimming at Q25, MiXCR clonotype calling, in-frame beta chains only. Entries are consolidated by CDR3 protein sequence, retaining the most common genes and DNA. The sample includes around 200,000 distinct CDR3 sequences, with just under 95% observed a single time. 0.099% of the sample is held by the ten biggest clonotypes. The sequencing input was CD4+ T cells from PBMCs. The receptors stem from a human donor with Susac syndrome.

This rearrangement joins TRBV20-1 to TRBJ1-2; a weak D match, TRBD1 (6 bases). V was clipped by 1 base and J by 4 bases, with 13 bases between them. Germline assignment: CDR1 DFQATT and CDR2 SNEGSKA (reference sequence). The CDR3 is 14 amino acids. The CDR3 reads CSARGTATFYGYTF. Here the CDR3 DNA reads TGCAGTGCTAGAGGGACAGCAACCTTCTATGGCTACACCTTC.

V gene TRBV30 combines with J gene TRBJ2-7; D remains unclear. Trimming removed 8 bases at V and 3 bases at J, with 23 bases between. Germline-derived CDR1 and CDR2 are GTSNPN and SVGIG (reference sequence). The CDR3 extends over 15 amino acids. CDR3 in DNA: TGTGCCGCCTCAACCCTGAGGAGTCCCCTCTACGAGCAGTACTTC. The encoded protein is CAASTLRSPLYEQYF.

The count of this clonotype is one. V and J are TRBV15 and TRBJ2-7; TRBD1 aligns across 8 bases. Germline V gene sequence: CDR1 LNHNV, CDR2 YYDKDF (reference sequence). J was trimmed by 6 bases and V by 0 bases; bases with no gene match: 7. The CDR3 sequence is 15 residues long. CDR3 in DNA: TGTGCCACCAGCAGAGATCTTGCAGGGGGCCCCGAGCAGTACTTC. Translated: CATSRDLAGGPEQYF.

V is TRBV7-3 and J is TRBJ1-1; 7 bases match TRBD1. With 3 bases clipped from V and 5 bases from J, the junction kept 6 bases outside the gene matches. CDR3 length: 14 amino acids. Germline CDR1 and CDR2: SGHTA and FQGTGA. The CDR3 bases are TGTGCCAGCAGCTTCACAGGGGTCGGGACTGAAGCTTTCTTT. Residues: CASSFTGVGTEAFF.

The genes are TRBV20-1 and TRBJ2-6; 10 bases line up with TRBD1. Germline loops: CDR1 DFQATT, CDR2 SNEGSKA (reference sequence). The CDR3 consists of 17 residues. V trimming: 0 bases; J trimming: 0 bases; junction bases outside the gene matches: 2. The CDR3 sequence is CSARDGTGVSGANVLTF. The CDR3 DNA follows: TGCAGTGCTAGAGATGGGACAGGGGTCTCTGGGGCCAACGTCCTGACTTTC.

V gene TRBV18 combines with J gene TRBJ1-1; D might be TRBD1 (5 bases). Germline V gene data show CDR1 as KGHSH and CDR2 as LQKENI. V lost 8 bases, J lost 4 bases, and 11 bases lay in between. This CDR3 region has 12 residues. The CDR3 region is CASHRSGTEAFF. The CDR3 nucleotides are TGTGCCAGCCACAGGTCAGGCACTGAAGCTTTCTTT. Full variable domain (missing parts from reference TRBV18 and TRBJ1-1): NAGVMQNPRHLVRRRGQEARLRCSPMKGHSHVYWYRQLPEEGLKFMVYLQKENIIDESGMPKERFSAEFPKEGPSILRIQQVVRGDSAAYFCASHRSGTEAFFGQGTRLTVV.

This chain links TRBV30 with TRBJ1-5; TRBD1 matches at 9 bases. The CDR3 runs 13 residues. From germline, CDR1 is GTSNPN and CDR2 SVGIG (reference sequence). The V gene end was trimmed by 5 bases and the J gene end by 6 bases; junction bases not matched to a gene: 5. The CDR3 DNA sequence: TGTGCCTGGGGGACAGGGCGGTTTCAGCCCCAGCATTTT. This gives the protein CAWGTGRFQPQHF.

This chain joins TRBV19 and TRBJ1-1; D not certain. Germline CDR1 LNHDA, CDR2 SQIVND (reference sequence). V lost 3 bases to trimming and J lost 3 bases, with 8 bases between them. The length of the CDR3 is 13 residues. The CDR3 loop reads CASSILPDTEAFF. The CDR3 coding sequence is TGTGCCAGTAGTATTCTCCCAGACACTGAAGCTTTCTTT.

This chain links TRBV7-9 with TRBJ1-2; a possible D gene is TRBD1 (6 bases). The length of the CDR3 is 17 residues. The germline V gene encodes CDR1 SEHNR and CDR2 FQNEAQ (reference sequence). V lost 5 bases and J 4 bases, leaving 23 bases between the germline ends. In DNA, the CDR3 is TGTGCCAGCAGCCCGTCCCCCGCAAACAGGGCTGCCTATGGCTACACCTTC. It codes for CASSPSPANRAAYGYTF.

This sequence joins TRBV5-1 and TRBJ2-7; 8 bases align to TRBD1. Germline V gene sequence: CDR1 SGHRS, CDR2 YFSETQ. V gave up 2 bases and J gave up 5 bases; unmatched junction bases: 12. This CDR3 is 16 amino acids long. The CDR3 loop reads CASSLPRGPGQHEQYF. CDR3 coding DNA: TGCGCCAGCAGCTTACCCAGGGGGCCGGGACAACACGAGCAGTACTTC.

This sequence joins TRBV20-1 and TRBJ2-1; no clear D gene. In germline, CDR1 is DFQATT, CDR2 SNEGSKA (reference sequence). The CDR3 runs to 13 residues. The V end was cut by 6 bases, the J end by 6 bases, with 15 bases between. In DNA, the CDR3 is TGCAGTGCCCGACGAGGTACAGTCAATGAGCAGTTCTTC. Its protein product is CSARRGTVNEQFF.

The gene calls are TRBV7-2 and TRBJ2-7; D might be TRBD1 (5 bases). CDR1 is SGHTA, CDR2 FQGNSA, per germline. The V end lost 10 bases, the J end lost 2 bases, and 12 bases lay between the germline ends. The CDR3 runs 12 residues. This CDR3 reads CATSTDTYEQYF. In DNA form, the CDR3 reads TGTGCCACTTCGACAGATACCTACGAGCAGTACTTC.

The genes are TRBV2 and TRBJ2-1; D possibly corresponds to TRBD1 (5 bases). CDR3 length: 16 amino acids. Trimming left V 0 bases short and J 6 bases short, with 15 bases between. In germline, CDR1 is SNHLY, CDR2 FYNNEI. The CDR3 sequence is CASSEAEQGWGNEQFF. The CDR3 coding sequence is TGTGCCAGCAGTGAAGCCGAGCAGGGATGGGGCAATGAGCAGTTCTTC. The complete variable domain, with remaining parts taken from reference TRBV2 and TRBJ2-1, reads EPEVTQTPSHQVTQMGQEVILRCVPISNHLYFYWYRQILGQKVEFLVSFYNNEISEKSEIFDDQFSVERPDGSNFTLKIRSTKLEDSAMYFCASSEAEQGWGNEQFFGPGTRLTVL.

J is TRBJ2-5 and V is TRBV4-3; 9 positions agree with TRBD1. CDR1 is LGHNA and CDR2 is YSLEER in the germline V gene. The trim removed 4 bases at V and 4 bases at J, leaving 7 bases unmatched. This CDR3 has 15 amino acids. CDR3 DNA sequence: TGCGCCAGCAGCCCGGGACAGGGTCCTCGAGAGACCCAGTACTTC. It encodes CASSPGQGPRETQYF.

CDR3 amino acids: CASSGAGISYNEQFF. The CDR3 nucleotides read TGTGCCAGCAGCGGGGCAGGAATCTCCTACAATGAGCAGTTCTTC. The V and J genes are TRBV21-1 and TRBJ2-1; the table's D call TRBD1 went unverified against the DNA. TRBV21-1 is a listed pseudogene. The CDR3 is 15 amino acids.

This chain joins TRBV29-1 and TRBJ2-3; 12 bases line up with TRBD2. Germline V gene sequence: CDR1 SQVTM, CDR2 ANQGSEA. The CDR3 runs to 14 residues. J gave up 3 bases and V 6 bases, and 4 bases lay outside the gene matches. CDR3 residues: CSVSGLAGTDTQYF. CDR3 nucleotides: TGCAGCGTCTCCGGACTAGCGGGGACAGATACGCAGTATTTT.

The chain recombines TRBV3-1 with TRBJ2-1, with a possible D match to TRBD1 (6 bases). V shed 6 bases and J shed 5 bases, with 11 bases lying between them. Per the germline V gene, CDR1 is LGHDT and CDR2 is YNNKEL (reference sequence). This CDR3 is built from 13 residues. CDR3 amino acids: CASSYGQNNEQFF. The CDR3 region has the DNA TGTGCCAGCAGTTACGGACAGAACAATGAGCAGTTCTTC.

The chain is built from TRBV7-2 and TRBJ2-3, with 10 bases matching TRBD2. The germline CDR1 and CDR2 sequences are SGHTA and FQGNSA. CDR3 size: 18 residues. V shed 6 bases and J 2 bases; nucleotides not matched to a gene: 14. CDR3: CASSSQREGRVVTDTQYF. The CDR3 region has the DNA TGTGCCAGCAGTTCTCAGCGGGAGGGCCGCGTCGTCACAGATACGCAGTATTTT.

The rearrangement joins TRBV29-1 to TRBJ1-1, with 8 bases identical to TRBD1. The CDR3 contains 13 residues. Losses at the gene ends were 2 bases for V and 5 bases for J; bases not matched to a gene: 4. Germline lookup yields CDR1 SQVTM and CDR2 ANQGSEA. DNA for the CDR3: TGCAGCGTTGAAACAGGGGGGGATACTGAAGCTTTCTTT. The encoded protein is CSVETGGDTEAFF.

The J gene is TRBJ2-5, the V gene TRBV3-1; TRBD1 agrees at 8 bases. The CDR3 is 16 residues long. J lost 5 bases, V lost 1 base, and 9 bases had no gene match. CDR1 and CDR2 from the germline V gene are LGHDT and YNNKEL (reference sequence). The CDR3 region is CASSQGGAGGQETQYF. CDR3 in DNA: TGTGCCAGCAGCCAAGGGGGGGCAGGGGGCCAGGAGACCCAGTACTTC.

Here the CDR3 DNA reads TGTGCCAGCAGCCCACAGGGGGCGCTGAGCACTGAAGCTTTCTTT. Amino acid sequence: CASSPQGALSTEAFF. This sequence joins TRBV7-8 and TRBJ1-1; TRBD1 matches 9 bases. Looked up from germline, CDR1 is SGHVS and CDR2 is FQNEAQ. The CDR3 is 15 residues long. V shed 5 bases, J shed 4 bases, and the junction held 8 bases outside the gene matches.

This sequence joins TRBV30 and TRBJ2-2, with a tentative D call TRBD2 (6 bases). Germline V CDR1 and CDR2: GTSNPN, SVGIG (reference sequence). The CDR3 sequence is 15 residues long. V was clipped by 2 bases and J by 6 bases, with 16 bases between them. Here the CDR3 reads CAWSYTTLAAGELFF. CDR3 sequence (DNA): TGTGCCTGGAGTTATACCACACTAGCAGCCGGGGAGCTGTTTTTT.

DNA of the CDR3: TGTGCCACCAGCAGAGACCGGGGCTTGGGCACCGGGGAGCTGTTTTTT. Translating it yields CATSRDRGLGTGELFF. The chain employs TRBV15 and TRBJ2-2; D tentatively reads TRBD1 or TRBD2 (5 bases each). V shed 0 bases and J shed 4 bases, with 12 bases lying between them. Germline-derived CDR1 and CDR2 are LNHNV and YYDKDF (reference sequence). The CDR3 runs 16 residues.

This sequence joins TRBV29-1 and TRBJ2-7, with D maybe TRBD1 (5 bases). This CDR3 comprises 15 residues. Germline V lookup: CDR1 SQVTM, CDR2 ANQGSEA. Trimming cost V 0 bases and J 4 bases, with 16 bases left between them. The CDR3 DNA is TGCAGCGTTGAAGATAGGGCTGGGGCGCCTTACGAGCAGTACTTC. Its translation is CSVEDRAGAPYEQYF.

This chain uses TRBV20-1 with TRBJ2-1, with 14 bases lining up with TRBD2. Per germline, CDR1 DFQATT and CDR2 SNEGSKA (reference sequence). V lost 5 bases and J lost 4; bases outside the gene matches: 10. The CDR3 totals 17 residues. This chain's CDR3 is CSAYSGRLAGGYNEQFF. The CDR3, as DNA: TGCAGTGCTTATTCCGGGAGACTAGCGGGGGGGTACAATGAGCAGTTCTTC.

This clonotype was seen a single time. The V gene is TRBV5-6, the J gene TRBJ2-5, with 8 bases identical to TRBD2. The germline V gene has CDR1 SGHDT and CDR2 YYEEEE. The V gene end was trimmed by 1 base and the J gene end by 1 base; junction bases not matched to a gene: 6. The CDR3 is 16 residues long. The CDR3 DNA follows: TGTGCCAGCAGCTTGTTACGGGGGGGCATCCAAGAGACCCAGTACTTC. Its translation is CASSLLRGGIQETQYF.